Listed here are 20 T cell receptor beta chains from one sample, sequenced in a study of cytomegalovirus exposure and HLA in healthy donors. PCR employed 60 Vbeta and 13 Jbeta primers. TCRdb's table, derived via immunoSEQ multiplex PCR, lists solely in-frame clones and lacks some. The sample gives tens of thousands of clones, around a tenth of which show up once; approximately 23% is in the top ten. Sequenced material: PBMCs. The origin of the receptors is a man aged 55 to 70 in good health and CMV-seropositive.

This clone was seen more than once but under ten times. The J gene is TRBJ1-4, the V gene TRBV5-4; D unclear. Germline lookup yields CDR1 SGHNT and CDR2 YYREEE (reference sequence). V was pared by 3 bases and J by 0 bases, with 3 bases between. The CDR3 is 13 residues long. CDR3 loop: CASSSTTNEKLFF. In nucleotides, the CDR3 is TGTGCCAGCAGCTCAACAACTAATGAAAAACTGTTTTTT.

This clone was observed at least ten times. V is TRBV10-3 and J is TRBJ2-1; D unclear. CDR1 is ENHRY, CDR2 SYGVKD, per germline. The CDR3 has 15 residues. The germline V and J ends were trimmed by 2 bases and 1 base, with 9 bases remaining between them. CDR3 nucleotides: TGTGCCATCAGTGAGCCCGAGGTGTCCTACAATGAGCAGTTCTTC. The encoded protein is CAISEPEVSYNEQFF.

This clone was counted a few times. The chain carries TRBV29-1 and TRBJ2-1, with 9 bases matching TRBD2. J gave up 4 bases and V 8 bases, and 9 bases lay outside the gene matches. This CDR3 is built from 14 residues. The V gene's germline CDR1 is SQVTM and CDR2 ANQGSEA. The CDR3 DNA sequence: TGCAGCTCTCTCCCTAGCGGGGTTTACAATGAGCAGTTCTTC. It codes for CSSLPSGVYNEQFF.

CDR3 nucleotides: TGTGCCAGCAGTTTATCGGGGCACCACGCTCAGCCCCAGCATTTT. Protein: CASSLSGHHAQPQHF. The chain employs TRBV27 and TRBJ1-5; maybe TRBD1 (5 bases). The germline V gene has CDR1 MNHEY and CDR2 SMNVEV (reference sequence). Trimming left V 0 bases short and J 6 bases short, with 12 bases between. The CDR3 spans 15 residues.

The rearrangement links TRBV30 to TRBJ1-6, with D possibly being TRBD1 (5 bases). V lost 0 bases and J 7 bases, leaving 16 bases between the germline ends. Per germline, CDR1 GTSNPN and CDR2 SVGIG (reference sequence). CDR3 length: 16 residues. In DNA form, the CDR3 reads TGTGCCTGGAGTGTAGAGTTGGTCGGGGGAAATTCACCCCTCCACTTT. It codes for CAWSVELVGGNSPLHF.

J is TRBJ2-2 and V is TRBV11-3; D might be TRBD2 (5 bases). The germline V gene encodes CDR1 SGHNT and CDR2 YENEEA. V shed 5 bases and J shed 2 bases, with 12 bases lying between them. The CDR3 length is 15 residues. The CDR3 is CASSPNRGNTGELFF. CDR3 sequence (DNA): TGTGCCAGCAGCCCCAACCGGGGAAACACCGGGGAGCTGTTTTTT.

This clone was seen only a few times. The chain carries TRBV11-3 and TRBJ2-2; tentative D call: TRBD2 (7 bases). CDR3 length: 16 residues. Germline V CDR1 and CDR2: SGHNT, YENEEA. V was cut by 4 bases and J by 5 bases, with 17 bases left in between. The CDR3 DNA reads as TGTGCCAGCAGCTGGAGCGGGGACATAAAGACCGGGGAGCTGTTTTTT. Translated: CASSWSGDIKTGELFF.

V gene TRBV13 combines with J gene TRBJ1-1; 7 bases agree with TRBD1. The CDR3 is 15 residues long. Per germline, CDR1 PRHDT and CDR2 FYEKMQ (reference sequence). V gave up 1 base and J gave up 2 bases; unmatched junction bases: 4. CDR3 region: CASSLEGGRNTEAFF. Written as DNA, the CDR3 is TGTGCCAGCAGCTTAGAAGGGGGCAGAAACACTGAAGCTTTCTTT.

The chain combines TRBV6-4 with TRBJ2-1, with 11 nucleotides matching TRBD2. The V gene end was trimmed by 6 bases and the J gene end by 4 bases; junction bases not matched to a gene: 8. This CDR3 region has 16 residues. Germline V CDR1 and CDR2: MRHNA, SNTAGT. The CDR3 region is CASSNIAGGPYNEQFF. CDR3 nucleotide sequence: TGTGCCAGCAGCAACATAGCGGGAGGGCCTTACAATGAGCAGTTCTTC.

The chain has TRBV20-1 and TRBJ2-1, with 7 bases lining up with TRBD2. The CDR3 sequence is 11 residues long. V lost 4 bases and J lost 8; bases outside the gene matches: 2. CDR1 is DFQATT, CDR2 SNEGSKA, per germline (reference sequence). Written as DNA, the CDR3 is TGCAGTGCTACTGGGGGGGATGAGCAGTTCTTC. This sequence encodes CSATGGDEQFF.

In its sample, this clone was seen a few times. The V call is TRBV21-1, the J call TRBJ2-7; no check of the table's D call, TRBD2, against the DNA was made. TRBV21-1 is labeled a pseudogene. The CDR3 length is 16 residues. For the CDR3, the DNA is TGTGCCAGCAGCAAGCTTACTAGCGGGAGTCTCTACGAGCAGTACTTC. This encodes CASSKLTSGSLYEQYF.

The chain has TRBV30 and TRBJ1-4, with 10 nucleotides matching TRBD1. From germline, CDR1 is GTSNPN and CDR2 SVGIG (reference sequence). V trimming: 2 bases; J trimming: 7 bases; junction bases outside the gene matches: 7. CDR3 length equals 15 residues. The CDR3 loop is CAWSTPGQGSEKLFF. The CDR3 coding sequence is TGTGCCTGGAGTACTCCGGGACAGGGGTCTGAAAAACTGTTTTTT.

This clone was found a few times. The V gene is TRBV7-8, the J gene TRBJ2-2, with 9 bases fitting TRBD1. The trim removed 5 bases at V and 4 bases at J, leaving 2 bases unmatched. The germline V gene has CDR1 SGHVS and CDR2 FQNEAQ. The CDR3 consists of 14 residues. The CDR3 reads CASSPQGATGELFF. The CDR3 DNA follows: TGTGCCAGCAGCCCACAGGGGGCCACCGGGGAGCTGTTTTTT.

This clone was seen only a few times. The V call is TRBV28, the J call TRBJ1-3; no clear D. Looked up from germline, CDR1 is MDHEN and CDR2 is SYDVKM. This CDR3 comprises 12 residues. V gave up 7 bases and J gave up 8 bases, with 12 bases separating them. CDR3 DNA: TGTGCCAGCACCGAGCTAGGAGACACCATATATTTT. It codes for CASTELGDTIYF.

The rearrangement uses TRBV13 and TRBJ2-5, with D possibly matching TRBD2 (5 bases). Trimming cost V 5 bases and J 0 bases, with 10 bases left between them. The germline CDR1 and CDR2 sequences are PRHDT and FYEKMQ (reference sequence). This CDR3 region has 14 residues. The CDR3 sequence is CASSTRDNQETQYF. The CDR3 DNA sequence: TGTGCCAGCAGCACCCGGGATAACCAAGAGACCCAGTACTTC.

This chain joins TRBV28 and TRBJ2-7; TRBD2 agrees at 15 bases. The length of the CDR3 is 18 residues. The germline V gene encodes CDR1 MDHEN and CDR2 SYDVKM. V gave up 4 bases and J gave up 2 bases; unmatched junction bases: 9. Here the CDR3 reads CASSSPGLAGGRTYEQYF. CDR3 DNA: TGTGCCAGCAGTTCGCCGGGACTAGCGGGAGGCCGTACCTACGAGCAGTACTTC.

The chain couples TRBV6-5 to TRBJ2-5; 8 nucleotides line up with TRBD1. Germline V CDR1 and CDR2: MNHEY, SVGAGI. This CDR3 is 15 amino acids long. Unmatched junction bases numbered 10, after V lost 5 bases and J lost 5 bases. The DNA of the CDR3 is TGTGCCAGCAGTCCGACAGGGGAGTTAGGGGAGACCCAGTACTTC. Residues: CASSPTGELGETQYF.

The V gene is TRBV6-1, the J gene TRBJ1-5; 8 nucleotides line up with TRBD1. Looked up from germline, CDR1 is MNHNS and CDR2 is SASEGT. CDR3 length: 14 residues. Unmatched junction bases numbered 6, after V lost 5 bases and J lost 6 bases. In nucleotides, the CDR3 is TGTGCCAGCAGTTCAGGGGGCGAAGGTCAGCCCCAGCATTTT. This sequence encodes CASSSGGEGQPQHF.

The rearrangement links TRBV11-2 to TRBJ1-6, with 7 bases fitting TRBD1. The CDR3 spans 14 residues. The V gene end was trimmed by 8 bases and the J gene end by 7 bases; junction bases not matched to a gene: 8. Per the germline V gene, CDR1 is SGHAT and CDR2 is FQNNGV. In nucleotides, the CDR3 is TGTGCCAGCCAGCCGACAGGGATCAATTCACCCCTCCACTTT. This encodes CASQPTGINSPLHF.

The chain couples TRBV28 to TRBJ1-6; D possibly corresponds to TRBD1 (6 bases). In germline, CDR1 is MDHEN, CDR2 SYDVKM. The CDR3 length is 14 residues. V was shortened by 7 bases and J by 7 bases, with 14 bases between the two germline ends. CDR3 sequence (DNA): TGTGCCAGCACCGACAGGATTGGGAATTCACCCCTCCACTTT. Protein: CASTDRIGNSPLHF. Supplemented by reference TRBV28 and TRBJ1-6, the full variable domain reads DVKVTQSSRYLVKRTGEKVFLECVQDMDHENMFWYRQDPGLGLRLIYFSYDVKMKEKGDIPEGYSVSREKKERFSLILESASTNQTSMYLCASTDRIGNSPLHFGNGTRLTVT.